This T cell receptor beta chain was captured by sequencing in a study of T-cell reconstitution after alpha-beta-depleted transplantation in children. Findings and limits, study-wide: At around two months after transplant, the alpha-beta T cells were reportedly derived from several hundred expanded clones that came from non-depleted graft cells. It was newly produced T cells that mostly accounted for T-cell counts and diversity one year after transplant.

This clonotype was recorded many times. The antigen remains undetermined. Germline V lookup: CDR1 MDHEN, CDR2 SYDVKM. The CDR3 is 15 residues long. V lost 3 bases and J 5 bases, leaving 17 bases between the germline ends. Unique molecular identifiers were used in preparing the TCRbeta library. In TCRdb, the PCR reads were re-called with MiXCR into one record per CDR3 protein. The sample has about 97,000 distinct CDR3 sequences; around 7.8% are singletons. The sequence came from a boy between 2 and 15 years old with acute lymphoblastic leukemia, due to receive a stem cell transplant. The chain carries TRBV28 and TRBJ2-7; no reliable D call. The material sequenced was PBMCs, taken before TCRalphabeta/CD19-depleted stem cell transplant. This CDR3 reads CASSFSARSGDEQYF. In DNA form, the CDR3 reads TGTGCCAGCAGTTTTTCGGCGAGGAGTGGGGACGAGCAGTACTTC.